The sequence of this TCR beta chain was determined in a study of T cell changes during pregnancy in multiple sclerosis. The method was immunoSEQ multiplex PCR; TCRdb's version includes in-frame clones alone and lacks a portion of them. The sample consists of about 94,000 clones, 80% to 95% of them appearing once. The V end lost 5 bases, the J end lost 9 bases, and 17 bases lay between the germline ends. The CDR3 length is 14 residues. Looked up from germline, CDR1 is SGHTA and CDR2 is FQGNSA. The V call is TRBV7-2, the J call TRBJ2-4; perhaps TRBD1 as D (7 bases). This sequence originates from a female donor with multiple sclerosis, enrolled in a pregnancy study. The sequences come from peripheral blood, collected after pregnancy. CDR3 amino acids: CASSPLGGGSIQYF. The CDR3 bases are TGTGCCAGCAGCCCGTTAGGAGGGGGCAGCATTCAGTACTTC.